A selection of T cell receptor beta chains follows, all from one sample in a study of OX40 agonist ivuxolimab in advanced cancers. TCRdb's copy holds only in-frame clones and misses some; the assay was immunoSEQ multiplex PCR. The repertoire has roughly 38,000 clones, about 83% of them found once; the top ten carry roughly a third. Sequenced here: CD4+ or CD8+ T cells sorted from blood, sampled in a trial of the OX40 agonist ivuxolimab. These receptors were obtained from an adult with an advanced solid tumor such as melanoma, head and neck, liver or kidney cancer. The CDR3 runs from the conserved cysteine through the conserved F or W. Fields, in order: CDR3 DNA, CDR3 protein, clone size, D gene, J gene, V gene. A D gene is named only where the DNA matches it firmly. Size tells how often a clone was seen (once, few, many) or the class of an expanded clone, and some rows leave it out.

DNA: TGCGCCAGCAGCCACCGAGGGGCTAGCGGGGATGGCAAAAACATTCAGTACTTC
CDR3: CASSHRGASGDGKNIQYF
size: NA
D: TRBD2
J: TRBJ2-4
V: TRBV4-1

DNA: TGTGCCAGGATCCGAAGGGGTAGAGAAAAACTGTTTTTT
CDR3: CARIRRGREKLFF
size: NA
D: NA
J: TRBJ1-4
V: TRBV6-5

DNA: TGTGCCAGCAGTCCACTAGCGGGGAGCTCCTACAATGAGCAGTTCTTC
CDR3: CASSPLAGSSYNEQFF
size: NA
D: TRBD2
J: TRBJ2-1
V: TRBV27

DNA: TGTGCCAGCAGCCCGGACGGGCCTACTGGAGCCACCGGGGAGCTGTTTTTT
CDR3: CASSPDGPTGATGELFF
size: NA
D: NA
J: TRBJ2-2
V: TRBV4-2

DNA: TGCGCCAGCAGCAGGAATCCTCGGGAGGGTGTTTTCAATGAGCAGTTCTTC
CDR3: CASSRNPREGVFNEQFF
size: NA
D: TRBD2
J: TRBJ2-1
V: TRBV5-1

DNA: TGTGCCAGCAGCCTTAGTACCGGGACACTTAATGAAAAACTGTTTTTT
CDR3: CASSLSTGTLNEKLFF
size: NA
D: NA
J: TRBJ1-4
V: TRBV7-9

DNA: TGTGCCAGCAGTTACGCTCTTGACCCGAAGACTGAAGCTTTCTTT
CDR3: CASSYALDPKTEAFF
size: NA
D: NA
J: TRBJ1-1
V: TRBV6-5

DNA: TGCGCCAGCAGCGAACGACAGGGGACAGATACGCAGTATTTT
CDR3: CASSERQGTDTQYF
size: NA
D: TRBD1
J: TRBJ2-3
V: TRBV5-1

DNA: TGTGCCAGCAGTGGTGAGCTCCACAATGAGCAGTTCTTC
CDR3: CASSGELHNEQFF
size: NA
D: NA
J: TRBJ2-1
V: TRBV6-4

DNA: TGCGCCAGCAGCCCTGAAGGACTAGCGGGGGGGGAGACCCAGTACTTC
CDR3: CASSPEGLAGGETQYF
size: once
D: TRBD2
J: TRBJ2-5
V: TRBV4-1

DNA: TGTGCCAGCAGCCGGGGGGAGGATGAGCAGTTCTTC
CDR3: CASSRGEDEQFF
size: NA
D: TRBD2
J: TRBJ2-1
V: TRBV11-2

DNA: TGTGCCAGCAGCCACGACCGGGGCTCGGGCGAGCAGTACTTC
CDR3: CASSHDRGSGEQYF
size: NA
D: NA
J: TRBJ2-7
V: TRBV2

DNA: TGTGCCAGCAGCCAGCGGCTAGGACCCATGGACCACGAGCAGTACTTC
CDR3: CASSQRLGPMDHEQYF
size: NA
D: NA
J: TRBJ2-7
V: TRBV7-8

DNA: TGTGCCAGCAGCTTAGGGACAGCCGGAAGTGAAAAACTGTTTTTT
CDR3: CASSLGTAGSEKLFF
size: medium-sized
D: NA
J: TRBJ1-4
V: TRBV11-1

DNA: TGTGCCTGGAGTCCCAGAAGCTCTGGGGCCAACGTCCTGACTTTC
CDR3: CAWSPRSSGANVLTF
size: NA
D: NA
J: TRBJ2-6
V: TRBV30

DNA: TGTGCCAGCAGTTCACAGGGGTCCGAGCAGTACTTC
CDR3: CASSSQGSEQYF
size: NA
D: TRBD1
J: TRBJ2-7
V: TRBV6-5

DNA: TGTGCCAGCCGTCTCACGGGCAACACTGAAGCTTTCTTT
CDR3: CASRLTGNTEAFF
size: NA
D: NA
J: TRBJ1-1
V: TRBV7-8

DNA: TGTGCCAGCAGTTCCCCTGGGGGTGGGGGGGCAGAGACCCAGTACTTC
CDR3: CASSSPGGGGAETQYF
size: NA
D: NA
J: TRBJ2-5
V: TRBV28

DNA: TGTGCCAGCTCACCACGGACACTGCGTACTTCAGAGACCCAGTACTTC
CDR3: CASSPRTLRTSETQYF
size: NA
D: NA
J: TRBJ2-5
V: TRBV18

DNA: TGTGCCAGCAGTTTTTCTGGGGCGGAAGATACGCAGTATTTT
CDR3: CASSFSGAEDTQYF
size: NA
D: NA
J: TRBJ2-3
V: TRBV28

DNA: TGTGCCAGCAGCCGAGGGGGTCAGCCCCAGCATTTT
CDR3: CASSRGGQPQHF
size: NA
D: NA
J: TRBJ1-5
V: TRBV7-3

DNA: TGTGCCAGCAGCTCCGGGACTAGCGGGAGAAGAATTGGCGGGGAGCTGTTTTTT
CDR3: CASSSGTSGRRIGGELFF
size: once
D: TRBD2
J: TRBJ2-2
V: TRBV7-2

DNA: TGTGCCAGCAGCAGAAAGAGGGGGGGCCCTGGCACAGATACGCAGTATTTT
CDR3: CASSRKRGGPGTDTQYF
size: NA
D: NA
J: TRBJ2-3
V: TRBV7-9

DNA: TGCGCCAGCAGCTTGGCCCAGGGGGCCGGCGGGGAGCTGTTTTTT
CDR3: CASSLAQGAGGELFF
size: NA
D: TRBD1
J: TRBJ2-2
V: TRBV5-1